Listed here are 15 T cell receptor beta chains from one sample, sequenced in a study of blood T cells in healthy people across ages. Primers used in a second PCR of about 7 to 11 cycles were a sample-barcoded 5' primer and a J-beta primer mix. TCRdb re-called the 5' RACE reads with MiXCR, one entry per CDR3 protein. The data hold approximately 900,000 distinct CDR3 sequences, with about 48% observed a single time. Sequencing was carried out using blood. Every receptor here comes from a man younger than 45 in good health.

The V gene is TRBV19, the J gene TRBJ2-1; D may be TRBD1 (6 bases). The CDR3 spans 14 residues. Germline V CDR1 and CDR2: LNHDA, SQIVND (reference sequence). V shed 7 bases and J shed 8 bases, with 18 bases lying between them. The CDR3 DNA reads TGTGCCAGTACCCCGGGGCCAGGGGTCGATGAGCAGTTCTTC. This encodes CASTPGPGVDEQFF.

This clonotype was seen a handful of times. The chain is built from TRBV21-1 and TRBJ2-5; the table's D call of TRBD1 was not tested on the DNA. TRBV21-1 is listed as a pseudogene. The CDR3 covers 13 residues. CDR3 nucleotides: TGTGCCACCCTAGTTGGGGGCCGAGAGACCCAGTACTTC. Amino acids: CATLVGGRETQYF.

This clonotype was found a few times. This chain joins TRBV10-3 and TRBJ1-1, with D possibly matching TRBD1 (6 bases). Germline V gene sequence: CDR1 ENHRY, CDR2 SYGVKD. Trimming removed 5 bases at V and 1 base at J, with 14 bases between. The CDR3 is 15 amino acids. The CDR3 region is CAISTQTGSNTEAFF. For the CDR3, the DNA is TGTGCCATCAGTACTCAGACAGGATCGAACACTGAAGCTTTCTTT.

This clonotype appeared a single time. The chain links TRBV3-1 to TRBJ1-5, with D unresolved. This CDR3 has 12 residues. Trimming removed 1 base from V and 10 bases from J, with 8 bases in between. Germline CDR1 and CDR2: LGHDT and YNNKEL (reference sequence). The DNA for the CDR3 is TGTGCCAGCAGCCAAGGACCTGGACCCCAGCATTTT. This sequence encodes CASSQGPGPQHF.

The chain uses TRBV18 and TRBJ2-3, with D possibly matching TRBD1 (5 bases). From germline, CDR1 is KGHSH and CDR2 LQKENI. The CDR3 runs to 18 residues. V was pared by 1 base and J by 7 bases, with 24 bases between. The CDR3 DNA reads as TGTGCCAGCTCACCACGAAATAGTTACGAGACAGTCCCAAATACGCAGTATTTT. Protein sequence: CASSPRNSYETVPNTQYF.

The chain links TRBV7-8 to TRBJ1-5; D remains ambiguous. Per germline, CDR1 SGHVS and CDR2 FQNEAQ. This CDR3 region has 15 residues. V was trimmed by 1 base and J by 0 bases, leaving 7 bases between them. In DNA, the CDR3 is TGTGCCAGCAGCTTAGGACGGATTAGCAATCAGCCCCAGCATTTT. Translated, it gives CASSLGRISNQPQHF. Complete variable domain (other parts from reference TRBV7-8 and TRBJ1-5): GAGVSQSPRYKVAKRGQDVALRCDPISGHVSLFWYQQALGQGPEFLTYFQNEAQLDKSGLPSDRFFAERPEGSVSTLKIQRTQQEDSAVYLCASSLGRISNQPQHFGDGTRLSIL.

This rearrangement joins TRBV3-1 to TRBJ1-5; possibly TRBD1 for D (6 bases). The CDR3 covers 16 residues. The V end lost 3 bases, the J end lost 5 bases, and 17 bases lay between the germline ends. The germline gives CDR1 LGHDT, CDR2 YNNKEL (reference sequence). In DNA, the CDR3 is TGTGCCAGCAGCCACCCGGCGAGGGGGTACGATCAGCCCCAGCATTTT. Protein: CASSHPARGYDQPQHF.

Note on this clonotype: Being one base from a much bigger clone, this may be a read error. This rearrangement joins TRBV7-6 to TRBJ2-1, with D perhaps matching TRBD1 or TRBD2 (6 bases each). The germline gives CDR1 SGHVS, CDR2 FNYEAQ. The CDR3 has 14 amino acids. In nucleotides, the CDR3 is TGTGCCAGCAGCTTAGGAGGGGGGAACAATGAGCAGTGCTTC. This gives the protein CASSLGGGNNEQCF.

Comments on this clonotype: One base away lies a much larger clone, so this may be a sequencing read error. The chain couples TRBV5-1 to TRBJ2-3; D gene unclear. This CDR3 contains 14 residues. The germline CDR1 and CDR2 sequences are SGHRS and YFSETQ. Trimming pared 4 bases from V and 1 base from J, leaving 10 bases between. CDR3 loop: CASSARSGTDTQYF. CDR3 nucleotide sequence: TGCGCCAGCAGCGCCCGGTCGGGCACAGATACGCAGTATTTT.

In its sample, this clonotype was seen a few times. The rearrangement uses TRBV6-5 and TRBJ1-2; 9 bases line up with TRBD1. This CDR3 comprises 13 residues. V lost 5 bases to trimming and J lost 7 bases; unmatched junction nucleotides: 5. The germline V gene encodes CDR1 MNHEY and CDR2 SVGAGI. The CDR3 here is CASSDTGGRGYTF. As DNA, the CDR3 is TGTGCCAGCAGTGACACAGGGGGCCGTGGCTACACCTTC.

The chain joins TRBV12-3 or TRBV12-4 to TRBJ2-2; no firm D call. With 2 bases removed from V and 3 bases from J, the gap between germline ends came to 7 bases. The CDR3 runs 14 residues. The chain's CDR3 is CASSLKSYTGELFF. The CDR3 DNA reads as TGTGCCAGCAGTTTAAAAAGTTACACCGGGGAGCTGTTTTTT.

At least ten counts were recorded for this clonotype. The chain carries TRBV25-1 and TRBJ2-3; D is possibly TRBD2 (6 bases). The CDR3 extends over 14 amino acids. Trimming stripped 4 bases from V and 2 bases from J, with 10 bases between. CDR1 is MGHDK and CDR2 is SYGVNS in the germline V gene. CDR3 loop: CASSVGGYTDTQYF. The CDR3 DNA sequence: TGTGCCAGCAGTGTGGGGGGATACACAGATACGCAGTATTTT.

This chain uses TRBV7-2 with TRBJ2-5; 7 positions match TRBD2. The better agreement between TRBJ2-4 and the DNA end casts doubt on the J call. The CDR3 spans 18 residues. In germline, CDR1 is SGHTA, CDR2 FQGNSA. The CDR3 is CASSRESSGAGTKNIQYF. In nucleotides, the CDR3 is TGTGCCAGCAGCAGAGAGAGCAGCGGGGCGGGGACCAAAAACATTCAGTACTTC.

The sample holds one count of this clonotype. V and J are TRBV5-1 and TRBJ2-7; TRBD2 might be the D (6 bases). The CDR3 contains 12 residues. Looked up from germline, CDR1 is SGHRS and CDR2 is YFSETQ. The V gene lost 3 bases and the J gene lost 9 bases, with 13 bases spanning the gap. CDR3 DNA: TGCGCCAGCAGCTCCCGGGGGTCGGGGCAGTACTTC. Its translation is CASSSRGSGQYF.

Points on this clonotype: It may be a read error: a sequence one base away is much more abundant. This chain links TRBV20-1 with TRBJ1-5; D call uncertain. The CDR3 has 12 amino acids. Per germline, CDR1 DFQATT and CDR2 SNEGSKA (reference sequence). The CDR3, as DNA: TGCAGTACTAGAATAACCGATCAGCCCCAGCATTTT. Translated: CSTRITDQPQHF.